These 2 T cell receptor beta chains were sequenced from one sample in a study of tissue T cells after allogeneic stem cell transplantation. Generated by immunoSEQ multiplex PCR, the TCRdb table keeps only in-frame clones and is missing some. The sample shows about 5,800 clones, approximately 59% of them seen only once. Specimen: tissue from the jejunum, collected at autopsy. Source of these receptors: an older male donor with lung cancer.

The V and J genes are TRBV6-1 and TRBJ1-2, with D uncertain. V was pared by 2 bases and J by 4 bases, with 8 bases between. Germline lookup yields CDR1 MNHNS and CDR2 SASEGT. The CDR3 runs to 13 residues. The CDR3 region has the DNA TGTGCCAGCAGTGAAAGCCAGGCCTATGGCTACACCTTC. Amino acids: CASSESQAYGYTF.

The V gene is TRBV5-1, the J gene TRBJ1-2; D might be TRBD1 (6 bases). Trimming left V 4 bases short and J 0 bases short, with 19 bases between. The CDR3 contains 17 residues. CDR1 is SGHRS and CDR2 is YFSETQ in the germline V gene. The CDR3 nucleotides are TGCGCCAGCAGCAGAGAGCAGGGGTCGAATACTAACTATGGCTACACCTTC. Translated, it gives CASSREQGSNTNYGYTF.